The 25 T cell receptor beta chains in this list originate from one sample, sequenced in a study of molecular identifiers for immune sequencing clone quantification. One entry per CDR3 protein results from TCRdb running MiXCR on the PCR reads. The table has approximately 670,000 distinct CDR3 sequences, just under 20% seen once. The sequenced sample consisted of naive CD8+ T cells from blood, with Jurkat cell RNA spiked in. The subset is: FACS-sorted CD8+CD4-CCR7+CD45RA+ naive T cells. All receptors come from a human donor in good health. Some libraries in this study had Jurkat cell RNA spiked in.

In this sample, this clonotype turned up a few times. The chain links TRBV19 to TRBJ2-2, with a tentative D call TRBD1 (5 bases). The V end was cut by 5 bases, the J end by 1 base, with 11 bases between. Per the germline V gene, CDR1 is LNHDA and CDR2 is SQIVND (reference sequence). The CDR3 has 15 amino acids. The CDR3 protein is CASSVYTGNTGELFF. DNA for the CDR3: TGTGCCAGTAGTGTCTATACAGGGAACACCGGGGAGCTGTTTTTT.

This clonotype was observed many times. The V gene is TRBV5-1, the J gene TRBJ1-1; perhaps TRBD1 as D (5 bases). The CDR3 has 14 residues. Germline CDR1 reads SGHRS; CDR2 reads YFSETQ. V lost 0 bases and J lost 7, with 13 bases in between. The CDR3 is CASSLALGDFEAFF. In DNA, the CDR3 is TGCGCCAGCAGCTTGGCCTTGGGGGACTTTGAAGCTTTCTTT.

This clonotype was seen ten or more times. J is TRBJ2-2 and V is TRBV14; D uncertain. Per the germline V gene, CDR1 is SGHDN and CDR2 is FVKESK. This CDR3 spans 14 amino acids. Trimming left V 1 base short and J 4 bases short, with 7 bases between. As DNA, the CDR3 is TGTGCCAGCAGCCAAGTCTACCCCACCGGGGAGCTGTTTTTT. Encoded protein: CASSQVYPTGELFF.

This clonotype was recorded many times. The rearrangement uses TRBV4-3 and TRBJ2-7; 7 positions agree with TRBD2. J lost 1 base, V lost 0 bases, and 9 bases had no gene match. The CDR3 consists of 17 residues. Germline lookup yields CDR1 LGHNA and CDR2 YSLEER. CDR3 sequence reads: CASSQDARLAGSYEQYF. As DNA, the CDR3 is TGCGCCAGCAGCCAAGATGCCCGACTAGCAGGATCCTACGAGCAGTACTTC.

This clonotype was counted at least ten times. The chain employs TRBV29-1 and TRBJ2-2; no clear D. CDR1 is SQVTM, CDR2 ANQGSEA, per germline. The CDR3 has 13 residues. V shed 7 bases and J shed 2 bases, with 11 bases lying between them. The CDR3: CSATQRNTGELFF. CDR3 DNA: TGCAGCGCGACCCAAAGAAACACCGGGGAGCTGTTTTTT.

This clonotype showed up just a few times. The chain carries TRBV7-9 and TRBJ1-2; D may be TRBD1 (6 bases). The CDR3 totals 15 residues. Trimming cost V 4 bases and J 4 bases, with 16 bases left between them. Germline loops: CDR1 SEHNR, CDR2 FQNEAQ (reference sequence). CDR3 protein: CASSSPRTGPYGYTF. The CDR3 bases are TGTGCCAGCAGCTCGCCACGAACAGGGCCCTATGGCTACACCTTC.

This sequence joins TRBV5-6 and TRBJ2-2; tentative D call: TRBD2 (6 bases). This CDR3 has 20 residues. With 4 bases removed from V and 6 bases from J, the gap between germline ends came to 31 bases. CDR1 and CDR2 (germline): SGHDT, YYEEEE. CDR3 DNA sequence: TGTGCCAGCAGCGTCCGGGACTGGGGAAGGTCGGGAACACGGGCCGGGGAGCTGTTTTTT. Its translation: CASSVRDWGRSGTRAGELFF. The full variable domain, its missing parts supplied by reference TRBV5-6 and TRBJ2-2, is DAGVTQSPTHLIKTRGQQVTLRCSPKSGHDTVSWYQQALGQGPQFIFQYYEEEERQRGNFPDRFSGHQFPNYSSELNVNALLLGDSALYLCASSVRDWGRSGTRAGELFFGEGSRLTVL.

With respect to this clonotype: With a much larger clone just one base away, this may be a read error. The CDR3 coding sequence is TGTGCCGGCAGCTTGGTCGGGGTTGGTGAGCAGTTCTTC. Amino acids: CAGSLVGVGEQFF. The genes are TRBV5-6 and TRBJ2-1, with D maybe TRBD2 (5 bases). The CDR3 spans 13 residues. Germline V gene data show CDR1 as SGHDT and CDR2 as YYEEEE.

This clonotype was recorded at least ten times. The chain uses TRBV4-3 and TRBJ2-7, with 9 bases identical to TRBD1. Losses at the gene ends were 2 bases for V and 3 bases for J; bases not matched to a gene: 8. Germline V gives CDR1 LGHNA, CDR2 YSLEER. This CDR3 is 16 amino acids long. CDR3 coding DNA: TGCGCCAGCAGCCAAACAACACCGGGACAGGGCTACGAGCAGTACTTC. Its protein is CASSQTTPGQGYEQYF.

This clonotype turned up a few times. The J gene is TRBJ2-7, the V gene TRBV18; D is perhaps TRBD1 (6 bases). V was clipped by 0 bases and J by 1 base, with 13 bases between them. CDR1 and CDR2 from the germline V gene are KGHSH and LQKENI. The CDR3 covers 16 residues. The CDR3 bases are TGTGCCAGCTCACCACCATCCCTGGGGGCTTCCTACGAGCAGTACTTC. Translation gives CASSPPSLGASYEQYF.

This clonotype was picked up a small number of times. The chain is built from TRBV14 and TRBJ2-2; possibly TRBD2 for D (5 bases). Germline V CDR1 and CDR2: SGHDN, FVKESK. This CDR3 is built from 15 residues. V lost 0 bases and J lost 8, with 13 bases in between. CDR3 in DNA: TGTGCCAGCAGCCAAGACCGGGGTTCGTTTGGGGAGCTGTTTTTT. Protein: CASSQDRGSFGELFF.

There are many counts of this clonotype. V gene TRBV6-2 or TRBV6-3 combines with J gene TRBJ2-7; TRBD1 matches 8 bases. Trimming took 2 bases from V and 0 from J; bases not matched to a gene: 6. CDR1 is MNHEY, CDR2 SVGEGT, per germline. The CDR3 runs 16 residues. CDR3 residues: CASSYGPGQASYEQYF. The CDR3 nucleotides read TGTGCCAGCAGTTACGGACCGGGACAGGCCTCCTACGAGCAGTACTTC.

The chain uses TRBV9 and TRBJ2-5; 13 bases map to TRBD2. Looked up from germline, CDR1 is SGDLS and CDR2 is YYNGEE. The CDR3 has 15 amino acids. V lost 4 bases, J lost 5 bases, and 5 bases stayed unmatched. The chain's CDR3 is CASSTSGGAAETQYF. The DNA for the CDR3 is TGTGCCAGCAGCACTAGCGGGGGGGCCGCGGAGACCCAGTACTTC. The full variable domain, its missing parts supplied by reference TRBV9 and TRBJ2-5, is DSGVTQTPKHLITATGQRVTLRCSPRSGDLSVYWYQQSLDQGLQFLIQYYNGEERAKGNILERFSAQQFPDLHSELNLSSLELGDSALYFCASSTSGGAAETQYFGPGTRLLVL.

This clonotype was seen many times. This chain connects TRBV12-3 or TRBV12-4 to TRBJ2-5; possibly TRBD1 for D (5 bases). This CDR3 spans 12 amino acids. Trimming removed 1 base from V and 6 bases from J, with 6 bases in between. In DNA, the CDR3 is TGTGCCAGCAGTTTAGGGACACAGACCCAGTACTTC. Translation: CASSLGTQTQYF.

This clonotype was observed many times. The CDR3 loop reads CSVPEGASWTEAFF. The CDR3 DNA is TGCAGTGTTCCGGAGGGGGCGAGTTGGACTGAAGCTTTCTTT. The chain has TRBV20-1 and TRBJ1-1, with 7 bases lining up with TRBD1. In germline, CDR1 is DFQATT, CDR2 SNEGSKA (reference sequence). The CDR3 is 14 amino acids. V trimming: 7 bases; J trimming: 5 bases; junction bases outside the gene matches: 13.

This clonotype was counted a single time. The chain carries TRBV5-3 and TRBJ2-1; 7 nucleotides line up with TRBD1. TRBV5-3 is treated as an ORF (open reading frame) with a function not yet certain. V lost 8 bases and J lost 3; bases outside the gene matches: 14. The CDR3 has 16 residues. The CDR3 region is CASSPQGQANYNEQFF. CDR3 in DNA: TGTGCCAGCAGCCCCCAAGGACAGGCTAACTACAATGAGCAGTTCTTC.

This clonotype has a count of ten or more. The chain combines TRBV6-2 or TRBV6-3 with TRBJ2-2, with D unclear. The CDR3 sequence is 12 residues long. Germline-derived CDR1 and CDR2 are MNHEY and SVGEGT. Deletions cut 2 bases from V and 6 bases from J, with 4 bases between. CDR3 DNA: TGTGCCAGCAGTTACGTGGCCGGGGAGCTGTTTTTT. Its protein is CASSYVAGELFF.

Ten or more counts support this clonotype. The rearrangement links TRBV20-1 to TRBJ2-3; D may be TRBD1 or TRBD2 (5 bases each). Germline CDR1 reads DFQATT; CDR2 reads SNEGSKA (reference sequence). This CDR3 spans 15 amino acids. V lost 8 bases and J 4 bases, leaving 22 bases between the germline ends. CDR3 sequence reads: CSMVRGDEVPDTQYF. CDR3 DNA: TGCAGTATGGTTAGAGGGGACGAGGTCCCAGATACGCAGTATTTT.

This clonotype turned up a few times. The genes are TRBV20-1 and TRBJ1-2; D may be TRBD1 (5 bases). The CDR3 runs to 13 residues. Trimming removed 4 bases at V and 4 bases at J, with 13 bases between. Per the germline V gene, CDR1 is DFQATT and CDR2 is SNEGSKA (reference sequence). The CDR3 is CSANSDSPYGYTF. DNA for the CDR3: TGCAGTGCTAACTCCGACAGTCCCTATGGCTACACCTTC.

The chain combines TRBV9 with TRBJ2-2, with 14 bases fitting TRBD2. CDR1 and CDR2 (germline): SGDLS, YYNGEE. Trimming at V came to 4 bases and at J to 0 bases, leaving 14 bases not matched to a gene. CDR3 length equals 21 residues. The CDR3 loop is CASSSRLAGGPGYANTGELFF. In DNA form, the CDR3 reads TGTGCCAGCAGCTCTCGACTAGCGGGAGGGCCGGGTTACGCGAACACCGGGGAGCTGTTTTTT.

This clonotype showed up just a few times. The chain combines TRBV4-1 with TRBJ1-3, with TRBD1 as a possible D gene (5 bases). The CDR3 has 14 residues. Trimming removed 4 bases at V and 7 bases at J, with 14 bases between. CDR1 is MGHRA and CDR2 is YSYEKL in the germline V gene. CDR3 coding DNA: TGCGCCAGCAGCCGCCAGATGAGGGACAACACCATATATTTT. Its translation is CASSRQMRDNTIYF.

This clonotype has at least ten counts. The gene calls are TRBV27 and TRBJ2-7; TRBD2 agrees at 12 bases. The trim removed 6 bases at V and 4 bases at J, leaving 13 bases unmatched. CDR3 length equals 17 residues. Germline CDR1 reads MNHEY; CDR2 reads SMNVEV (reference sequence). The CDR3 DNA follows: TGTGCCAGCAGACATAAACCGGGACTAGCGGGCCTTTACGAGCAGTACTTC. Translated, it gives CASRHKPGLAGLYEQYF.

There are many counts of this clonotype. The chain has TRBV7-2 and TRBJ2-1, with 7 bases matching TRBD1. V dropped 4 bases and J dropped 0; count of bases not matched to a gene: 3. Germline loops: CDR1 SGHTA, CDR2 FQGNSA. The CDR3 consists of 15 residues. CDR3 amino acids: CASSSGQSSYNEQFF. The CDR3, as DNA: TGTGCCAGCAGCTCGGGACAGAGCTCCTACAATGAGCAGTTCTTC.

This clonotype was detected a few times. Its ends do not fully match the called genes, so a read error is possible. The chain carries TRBV24-1 and TRBJ1-3; no clear D. The CDR3 length is 14 residues. CDR1 is KGHDR and CDR2 is SFDVKD in the germline V gene. The CDR3 spells CATSDLSLRNTTYF. As DNA, the CDR3 is TGTGCCACCAGTGATTTATCTCTTCGAAACACCACATATTTT.

This chain joins TRBV15 and TRBJ1-1, with D unclear. This CDR3 contains 13 residues. Trimming pared 0 bases from V and 6 bases from J, leaving 8 bases between. Germline assignment: CDR1 LNHNV and CDR2 YYDKDF (reference sequence). The CDR3 sequence: CATSRDREAEAFF. Written as DNA, the CDR3 is TGTGCCACCAGCAGAGATCGTGAGGCTGAAGCTTTCTTT. Using reference TRBV15 and TRBJ1-1 for the parts outside the CDR3, the full variable domain is DAMVIQNPRYQVTQFGKPVTLSCSQTLNHNVMYWYQQKSSQAPKLLFHYYDKDFNNEADTPDNFQSRRPNTSFCFLDIRSPGLGDTAMYLCATSRDREAEAFFGQGTRLTVV.